The 27 T cell receptor beta chains below come from one sample, sequenced in a study of T cell changes during pregnancy in multiple sclerosis. The table came from immunoSEQ multiplex PCR; TCRdb's copy has only in-frame clones and leaves some out. The sample includes 30,000 to 45,000 clones, 92% of them seen just once. Sequencing used PBMCs (not recorded whether the cells were cultured). The source of these receptors is a female donor with multiple sclerosis, enrolled in a pregnancy study.

V and J are TRBV30 and TRBJ1-1; possibly TRBD1 for D (5 bases). CDR1 is GTSNPN, CDR2 SVGIG, per germline (reference sequence). This CDR3 is 14 amino acids long. Trimming stripped 0 bases from V and 2 bases from J, with 10 bases between. This chain's CDR3 is CAWSVGGKNTEAFF. The CDR3 DNA reads as TGTGCCTGGAGTGTTGGGGGTAAAAACACTGAAGCTTTCTTT.

The chain links TRBV4-3 to TRBJ2-1; possible D gene TRBD1, 5 bases. Trimming took 1 base from V and 7 from J, leaving 11 bases between them. CDR3 length equals 14 residues. Germline V gene data show CDR1 as LGHNA and CDR2 as YSLEER. CDR3 sequence (DNA): TGCGCCAGCAGCCAAGGCGAGACAGCGAATGAGCAGTTCTTC. This translates into CASSQGETANEQFF.

This clone was seen a single time. The gene calls are TRBV7-9 and TRBJ2-5; D may be TRBD2 (6 bases). The CDR3 has 17 amino acids. From germline, CDR1 is SEHNR and CDR2 FQNEAQ (reference sequence). V lost 1 base and J 7 bases, leaving 22 bases between the germline ends. CDR3 sequence reads: CASSLVRGLSPWGTQYF. In nucleotides, the CDR3 is TGTGCCAGCAGCTTAGTGAGGGGACTCTCGCCATGGGGGACCCAGTACTTC.

V and J are TRBV5-1 and TRBJ1-3, with 10 bases matching TRBD1. With V trimmed by 2 bases and J by 2 bases, 4 bases remained unmatched. There are 16 residues in the CDR3. Germline CDR1 SGHRS, CDR2 YFSETQ. The DNA of the CDR3 is TGCGCCAGCAGCTTAGGGACAGGGGAGACTGGAAACACCATATATTTT. Translating gives CASSLGTGETGNTIYF.

This chain joins TRBV6-1 and TRBJ2-7, with D unresolved. V was shortened by 6 bases and J by 3 bases, with 12 bases between the two germline ends. Germline V gene sequence: CDR1 MNHNS, CDR2 SASEGT. The CDR3 consists of 13 residues. In DNA, the CDR3 is TGTGCCAGCAGCGCCGAGACCAACTACGAGCAGTACTTC. Translation: CASSAETNYEQYF.

The CDR3 sequence: CASSLGSSGRTDTQYF. CDR3 nucleotide sequence: TGCGCCAGCAGCTTGGGATCGAGCGGGAGGACAGATACGCAGTATTTT. The V and J genes are TRBV5-1 and TRBJ2-3, with 9 bases identical to TRBD2. V dropped 0 bases and J dropped 3; count of bases not matched to a gene: 5. The CDR3 is 16 amino acids. Germline CDR1 SGHRS, CDR2 YFSETQ.

This clone was counted between two and nine times. The chain employs TRBV19 and TRBJ2-7; tentatively, D is TRBD1 (6 bases). Germline V gives CDR1 LNHDA, CDR2 SQIVND (reference sequence). Trimming shortened V by 5 bases and J by 5 bases, and 16 bases separated the two germline ends. There are 14 residues in the CDR3. The DNA for the CDR3 is TGTGCCAGTAGTCATCAGGGGTCCGCGGACGAGCAGTACTTC. It yields the protein CASSHQGSADEQYF.

The rearrangement links TRBV5-1 to TRBJ2-5, with 11 bases matching TRBD2. Per germline, CDR1 SGHRS and CDR2 YFSETQ. The CDR3 consists of 16 residues. J was trimmed by 2 bases and V by 0 bases; bases with no gene match: 3. The CDR3 DNA follows: TGCGCCAGCAGCTTGGGCTTAGCGGGAGGGCAAGAGACCCAGTACTTC. This encodes CASSLGLAGGQETQYF.

The V and J genes are TRBV2 and TRBJ2-1; TRBD2 agrees at 10 bases. Germline-derived CDR1 and CDR2 are SNHLY and FYNNEI. Trimming cost V 6 bases and J 6 bases; bases outside gene matches: 8. The length of the CDR3 is 15 residues. The CDR3 coding sequence is TGTGCCAGCAGGCTAGCGGGAGAAGGTGTCAATGAGCAGTTCTTC. It encodes CASRLAGEGVNEQFF.

The chain employs TRBV2 and TRBJ2-3; possible D gene TRBD2, 5 bases. V lost 4 bases to trimming and J lost 7 bases, with 15 bases between them. CDR1 is SNHLY and CDR2 is FYNNEI in the germline V gene. CDR3 length equals 14 residues. CDR3 sequence: CASSVSGWGNTQYF. The CDR3 coding sequence is TGTGCCAGCAGTGTCAGCGGCTGGGGAAATACGCAGTATTTT.

The chain employs TRBV6-5 and TRBJ1-2; D remains unclear. CDR3 size: 15 residues. V was cut by 2 bases and J by 5 bases, with 15 bases left in between. The germline V gene encodes CDR1 MNHEY and CDR2 SVGAGI. CDR3 region: CASSYAGPVGYGYTF. The CDR3 bases are TGTGCCAGCAGTTACGCAGGTCCCGTGGGGTATGGCTACACCTTC.

The V gene is TRBV19, the J gene TRBJ1-1; 8 nucleotides match TRBD1. The CDR3 sequence is 14 residues long. Germline V gene sequence: CDR1 LNHDA, CDR2 SQIVND (reference sequence). Trimming at V came to 7 bases and at J to 0 bases, leaving 4 bases not matched to a gene. As DNA, the CDR3 is TGTGCCAGTACCTCGGACAGGGTGAACACTGAAGCTTTCTTT. This encodes CASTSDRVNTEAFF. The whole variable domain, filled in from reference TRBV19 and TRBJ1-1, reads DGGITQSPKYLFRKEGQNVTLSCEQNLNHDAMYWYRQDPGQGLRLIYYSQIVNDFQKGDIAEGYSVSREKKESFPLTVTSAQKNPTAFYLCASTSDRVNTEAFFGQGTRLTVV.

The chain links TRBV10-2 to TRBJ1-5; no firm D call. The CDR3 extends over 19 amino acids. Trimming shortened V by 8 bases and J by 8 bases, and 34 bases separated the two germline ends. Germline loops: CDR1 WSHSY, CDR2 SAAADI. The CDR3 is CASQEGDWRREASEKPQHF. CDR3 nucleotide sequence: TGCGCCAGCCAGGAGGGAGATTGGCGCAGAGAGGCCTCCGAAAAGCCCCAGCATTTT.

This clone showed up just a few times. This chain connects TRBV4-2 to TRBJ2-6; possibly TRBD1 or TRBD2 for D (6 bases each). The CDR3 covers 18 residues. From germline, CDR1 is LGHNA and CDR2 YNFKEQ. V lost 1 base and J lost 2, with 15 bases in between. The CDR3 bases are TGTGCCAGCAGCCAAGCCGAGGAGGGGGGAACTGGGGCCAACGTCCTGACTTTC. This codes for CASSQAEEGGTGANVLTF.

The chain is built from TRBV19 and TRBJ1-1; 9 bases are a match to TRBD1. The CDR3 runs 15 residues. V trimming: 3 bases; J trimming: 3 bases; junction bases outside the gene matches: 5. CDR1 and CDR2 (germline): LNHDA, SQIVND (reference sequence). CDR3 amino acids: CASSIDGTGYTEAFF. Written as DNA, the CDR3 is TGTGCCAGTAGTATCGATGGGACAGGGTACACTGAAGCTTTCTTT.

This sequence joins TRBV10-2 and TRBJ2-5; TRBD2 agrees at 7 bases. With 4 bases clipped from V and 5 bases from J, the junction kept 4 bases outside the gene matches. Germline-derived CDR1 and CDR2 are WSHSY and SAAADI. The CDR3 length is 13 residues. The CDR3 region is CASSGGRTETQYF. The CDR3 nucleotides read TGCGCCAGCAGTGGCGGGAGAACGGAGACCCAGTACTTC.

This clone occurred once. The chain recombines TRBV5-4 with TRBJ2-7; 10 bases match TRBD2. Germline V gene data show CDR1 as SGHNT and CDR2 as YYREEE (reference sequence). The CDR3 has 16 amino acids. V lost 0 bases and J lost 7; bases outside the gene matches: 10. The CDR3 reads CASSLGGSGRAGEQYF. DNA for the CDR3: TGTGCCAGCAGCTTGGGAGGGAGCGGGAGGGCCGGGGAGCAGTACTTC.

The V gene is TRBV19, the J gene TRBJ1-1; no definite D call. Trimming removed 3 bases at V and 0 bases at J, with 8 bases between. Germline V gene sequence: CDR1 LNHDA, CDR2 SQIVND (reference sequence). The CDR3 totals 14 residues. The CDR3 nucleotides read TGTGCCAGTAGTATGGGCAGAGTGAACACTGAAGCTTTCTTT. Protein: CASSMGRVNTEAFF.

The genes are TRBV13 and TRBJ2-1, with 12 bases aligning to TRBD1. The CDR3 is 17 residues long. The V and J ends lost 6 bases and 8 bases, in that order; junction bases with no gene match: 14. Germline CDR1 PRHDT, CDR2 FYEKMQ (reference sequence). This CDR3 is CASRSSPGTGGVDEQFF. The CDR3 DNA reads as TGTGCCAGCAGATCGAGCCCCGGGACAGGGGGCGTCGATGAGCAGTTCTTC. The full variable domain, with the rest looked up from reference TRBV13 and TRBJ2-1, is AAGVIQSPRHLIKEKRETATLKCYPIPRHDTVYWYQQGPGQDPQFLISFYEKMQSDKGSIPDRFSAQQFSDYHSELNMSSLELGDSALYFCASRSSPGTGGVDEQFFGPGTRLTVL.

CDR3 sequence: CASSTSGRSKETQYF. The CDR3 nucleotides are TGTGCCAGCAGTACTAGCGGGAGAAGCAAAGAGACCCAGTACTTC. The J gene is TRBJ2-5, the V gene TRBV9, with 11 bases aligning to TRBD2. The CDR3 runs 15 residues. V dropped 5 bases and J dropped 3; count of bases not matched to a gene: 6. Germline lookup yields CDR1 SGDLS and CDR2 YYNGEE.

V and J are TRBV5-1 and TRBJ2-6, with D possibly being TRBD2 (6 bases). The V and J ends lost 0 bases and 0 bases respectively, with 16 bases between them. The CDR3 has 19 amino acids. Germline V lookup: CDR1 SGHRS, CDR2 YFSETQ. In DNA, the CDR3 is TGCGCCAGCAGCTTGGCGGAGGGGCGCCAGACCTCTGGGGCCAACGTCCTGACTTTC. Translation: CASSLAEGRQTSGANVLTF. Using reference TRBV5-1 and TRBJ2-6 for the parts outside the CDR3, the full variable domain is KAGVTQTPRYLIKTRGQQVTLSCSPISGHRSVSWYQQTPGQGLQFLFEYFSETQRNKGNFPGRFSGRQFSNSRSEMNVSTLELGDSALYLCASSLAEGRQTSGANVLTFGAGSRLTVL.

The rearrangement uses TRBV30 and TRBJ2-3, with 8 nucleotides matching TRBD2. The CDR3 contains 12 residues. Per germline, CDR1 GTSNPN and CDR2 SVGIG (reference sequence). V was clipped by 2 bases and J by 14 bases; unmatched bases: 9. The CDR3 sequence is CAWSLGTRGTYF. CDR3 DNA sequence: TGTGCCTGGAGTCTAGGGACTAGGGGGACGTATTTT.

This clone was seen more than once but under ten times. The rearrangement links TRBV5-1 to TRBJ1-4; 7 nucleotides agree with TRBD1. V was pared by 4 bases and J by 1 base, with 4 bases of the junction left unmatched. The V gene's germline CDR1 is SGHRS and CDR2 YFSETQ. There are 15 residues in the CDR3. The chain's CDR3 is CASSLSGGTNEKLFF. The DNA for the CDR3 is TGCGCCAGCAGCCTCTCAGGGGGAACTAATGAAAAACTGTTTTTT.

V is TRBV5-1 and J is TRBJ2-1; D call uncertain. Germline V gene sequence: CDR1 SGHRS, CDR2 YFSETQ. Trimming shortened V by 1 base and J by 7 bases, and 12 bases separated the two germline ends. The CDR3 is made up of 14 amino acids. Written as DNA, the CDR3 is TGCGCCAGCAGCTTGATGGGTGAAAGGAATGAGCAGTTCTTC. Translated: CASSLMGERNEQFF.

The chain joins TRBV7-8 to TRBJ2-3, with D possibly being TRBD2 (6 bases). CDR1 is SGHVS and CDR2 is FQNEAQ in the germline V gene. V was cut by 0 bases and J by 2 bases, with 18 bases left in between. This CDR3 has 18 residues. DNA of the CDR3: TGTGCCAGCAGCTTAGCGCGTTTCACTAGCCGTGTCACAGATACGCAGTATTTT. Protein product: CASSLARFTSRVTDTQYF.

The chain recombines TRBV7-2 with TRBJ2-6; D is undetermined. This CDR3 is built from 15 residues. CDR1 SGHTA and CDR2 FQGNSA come from the germline V gene. With 5 bases removed from V and 0 bases from J, the gap between germline ends came to 8 bases. CDR3 loop: CASSGQGSGANVLTF. In DNA form, the CDR3 reads TGTGCCAGCAGCGGTCAAGGCTCTGGGGCCAACGTCCTGACTTTC.

V gene TRBV28 combines with J gene TRBJ2-7; D gene unclear. The V and J ends lost 11 bases and 7 bases respectively, with 15 bases between them. The CDR3 covers 11 residues. Germline CDR1 MDHEN, CDR2 SYDVKM. The CDR3 loop is CALGPPKEQYF. The DNA for the CDR3 is TGTGCCCTGGGCCCGCCGAAGGAGCAGTACTTC.